The clone carrying this TCR beta chain was found many times. The data were obtained in a study of blood T cell repertoires in COVID-19. Study information: T cells, B-cell-depleted T cells, or PBMCs supplied cDNA or gDNA.

Looked up from germline, CDR1 is SGHTA and CDR2 is FQGTGA. Trimming left V 3 bases short and J 3 bases short, with 17 bases between. The CDR3 length is 16 residues. Original processing methods: Estimates of nucleated cell counts were drawn from the amplification of reference gene primers. Method: immunoSEQ multiplex PCR; TCRdb's copy keeps in-frame clones and lacks some. V, J and clone size reflect that table, while D and trimming were determined from the DNA. The sample contains about 120,000 clones, 60% to 80% of which appear only once. Sequencing was performed on peripheral blood. The rearrangement links TRBV7-3 to TRBJ1-1, with D hard to call. This TCR derives from a man aged 55 to 70 with acute or convalescent COVID-19. CDR3: CASSLSGRGGDTEAFF. The CDR3 DNA reads as TGTGCCAGCAGCTTGTCCGGACGGGGAGGAGACACTGAAGCTTTCTTT. Full variable domain (outside the CDR3, taken from reference TRBV7-3 and TRBJ1-1): GAGVSQTPSNKVTEKGKYVELRCDPISGHTALYWYRQSLGQGPEFLIYFQGTGAADDSGLPNDRFFAVRPEGSVSTLKIQRTERGDSAVYLCASSLSGRGGDTEAFFGQGTRLTVV.